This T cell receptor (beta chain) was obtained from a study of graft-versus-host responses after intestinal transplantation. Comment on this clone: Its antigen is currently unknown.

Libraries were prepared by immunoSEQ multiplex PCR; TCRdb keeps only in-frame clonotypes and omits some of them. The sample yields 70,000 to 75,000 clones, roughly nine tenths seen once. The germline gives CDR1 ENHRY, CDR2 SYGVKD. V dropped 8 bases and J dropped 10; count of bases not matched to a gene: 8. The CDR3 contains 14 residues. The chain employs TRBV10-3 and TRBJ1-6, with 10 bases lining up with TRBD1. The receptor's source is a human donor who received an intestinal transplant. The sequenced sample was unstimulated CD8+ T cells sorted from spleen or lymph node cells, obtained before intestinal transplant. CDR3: CAIGTGQGYSPLHF. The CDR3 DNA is TGTGCCATCGGAACGGGACAGGGGTACTCACCCCTCCACTTT.